These 11 T cell receptor beta chains were sequenced from one sample in a study of beta chain features in type 1 diabetes. Reverse transcribing all isolated RNA meant expressed TCRB transcripts were sequenced. The protocol was immunoSEQ multiplex PCR, while the TCRdb copy is restricted to in-frame clones and leaves out a portion. There are 240,000 or so clones in the sample; 25% to 35% occur only once, and 3.5% to 4.5% lies in the top ten. The material sequenced was central memory CD4+ T cells from blood. These receptors were collected from a young man in good health.

The chain is built from TRBV30 and TRBJ2-7, with D uncertain. In germline, CDR1 is GTSNPN, CDR2 SVGIG (reference sequence). The CDR3 spans 13 residues. Trimming removed 0 bases from V and 6 bases from J, with 12 bases in between. The CDR3 loop is CAWSVRSTAEQYF. Written as DNA, the CDR3 is TGTGCCTGGAGTGTAAGATCCACCGCCGAGCAGTACTTC.

The chain links TRBV20-1 to TRBJ2-7; D is unresolved. Trimming stripped 4 bases from V and 1 base from J, with 5 bases between. The CDR3 extends over 11 amino acids. Germline-derived CDR1 and CDR2 are DFQATT and SNEGSKA (reference sequence). CDR3 in DNA: TGCAGTGCTAAGCAGTCCTACGAGCAGTACTTC. Translating gives CSAKQSYEQYF.

The chain has TRBV5-1 and TRBJ2-7; no firm D call. Looked up from germline, CDR1 is SGHRS and CDR2 is YFSETQ. The V and J ends lost 0 bases and 2 bases respectively, with 0 bases between them. This CDR3 has 11 amino acids. The CDR3 coding sequence is TGCGCCAGCAGCTTGGCCTACGAGCAGTACTTC. Translating gives CASSLAYEQYF. Full variable domain (outside the CDR3, taken from reference TRBV5-1 and TRBJ2-7): KAGVTQTPRYLIKTRGQQVTLSCSPISGHRSVSWYQQTPGQGLQFLFEYFSETQRNKGNFPGRFSGRQFSNSRSEMNVSTLELGDSALYLCASSLAYEQYFGPGTRLTVT.

The rearrangement uses TRBV18 and TRBJ2-5, with D uncertain. Germline values: CDR1 KGHSH, CDR2 LQKENI. This CDR3 has 12 amino acids. V was cut by 1 base and J by 2 bases, with 2 bases left in between. The CDR3: CASSPLQETQYF. The CDR3, as DNA: TGTGCCAGCTCACCACTACAAGAGACCCAGTACTTC.

The chain recombines TRBV5-5 with TRBJ2-1; no clear D gene. Germline V gene data show CDR1 as SGHKS and CDR2 as YYEKEE (reference sequence). V was trimmed by 1 base and J by 5 bases, leaving 10 bases between them. CDR3 length: 14 amino acids. CDR3 in amino acids: CASSLYSANNEQFF. As DNA, the CDR3 is TGTGCCAGCAGCTTGTACAGCGCTAACAATGAGCAGTTCTTC. The full variable domain, with the rest looked up from reference TRBV5-5 and TRBJ2-1, is DAGVTQSPTHLIKTRGQQVTLRCSPISGHKSVSWYQQVLGQGPQFIFQYYEKEERGRGNFPDRFSARQFPNYSSELNVNALLLGDSALYLCASSLYSANNEQFFGPGTRLTVL.

The J gene is TRBJ2-5, the V gene TRBV5-1; D is perhaps TRBD1 (6 bases). Germline values: CDR1 SGHRS, CDR2 YFSETQ. Between the trimmed V and J ends, which lost 2 bases and 2 bases, there was a span of 7 bases. This CDR3 is 13 amino acids long. CDR3 DNA sequence: TGCGCCAGCAGCTTCGGGACACAAGAGACCCAGTACTTC. Protein sequence: CASSFGTQETQYF.

The table lists this clone with a few counts. The rearrangement links TRBV4-3 to TRBJ2-3; D not certain. V lost 2 bases and J lost 2, with 8 bases in between. Germline CDR1 is LGHNA and CDR2 is YSLEER. This CDR3 comprises 14 residues. The CDR3 spells CASSQLGNTDTQYF. CDR3 nucleotide sequence: TGCGCCAGCAGCCAATTAGGGAACACAGATACGCAGTATTTT.

The V gene is TRBV30, the J gene TRBJ2-3; 9 nucleotides match TRBD2. V gave up 7 bases and J gave up 3 bases; unmatched junction bases: 8. The CDR3 runs 14 residues. CDR1 GTSNPN and CDR2 SVGIG come from the germline V gene (reference sequence). The CDR3 reads CAFSPGLATDTQYF. CDR3 nucleotides: TGTGCCTTCTCTCCGGGACTAGCTACAGATACGCAGTATTTT.

In regard to this clone: Mismatch with germline at one junction end may stem from a read error. The V call is TRBV27, the J call TRBJ2-1; 8 positions agree with TRBD2. The CDR3 runs 11 residues. Germline CDR1 MNHEY, CDR2 SMNVEV (reference sequence). The CDR3, as DNA: TGTGCCAGCAGCGGACTAGCCGGTCCCCTCTTC. Translated, it gives CASSGLAGPLF.

The V gene is TRBV5-6, the J gene TRBJ2-2, with D hard to call. Germline CDR1 SGHDT, CDR2 YYEEEE. The CDR3 is made up of 14 amino acids. V lost 4 bases and J lost 4, with 11 bases in between. The CDR3: CASSRQGATGELFF. Here the CDR3 DNA reads TGTGCCAGCAGCCGCCAAGGAGCCACCGGGGAGCTGTTTTTT.

The chain employs TRBV7-2 and TRBJ2-3, with 10 bases that match TRBD2. Germline assignment: CDR1 SGHTA and CDR2 FQGNSA. V gave up 2 bases and J gave up 2 bases; unmatched junction bases: 10. The CDR3 is made up of 18 amino acids. The CDR3 bases are TGTGCCAGCAGCTTACCTTTCCGCAGCGGGAGGGCCACAGATACGCAGTATTTT. Protein sequence: CASSLPFRSGRATDTQYF.